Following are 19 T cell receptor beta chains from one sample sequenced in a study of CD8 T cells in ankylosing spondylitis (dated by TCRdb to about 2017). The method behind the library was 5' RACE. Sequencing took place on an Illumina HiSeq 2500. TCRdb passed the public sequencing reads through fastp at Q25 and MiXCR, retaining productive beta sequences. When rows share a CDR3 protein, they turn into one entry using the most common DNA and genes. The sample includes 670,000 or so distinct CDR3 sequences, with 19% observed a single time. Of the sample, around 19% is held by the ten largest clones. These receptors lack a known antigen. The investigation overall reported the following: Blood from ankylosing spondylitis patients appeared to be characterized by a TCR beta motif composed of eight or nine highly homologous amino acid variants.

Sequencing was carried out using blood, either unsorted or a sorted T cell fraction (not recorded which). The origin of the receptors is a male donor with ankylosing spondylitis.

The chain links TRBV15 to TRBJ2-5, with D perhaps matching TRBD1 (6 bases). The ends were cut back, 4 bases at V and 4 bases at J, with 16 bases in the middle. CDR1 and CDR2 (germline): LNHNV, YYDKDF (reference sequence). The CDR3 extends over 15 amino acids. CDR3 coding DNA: TGTGCCACCAGCAAGCCCTACCGGGACACAGAGACCCAGTACTTC. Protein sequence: CATSKPYRDTETQYF.

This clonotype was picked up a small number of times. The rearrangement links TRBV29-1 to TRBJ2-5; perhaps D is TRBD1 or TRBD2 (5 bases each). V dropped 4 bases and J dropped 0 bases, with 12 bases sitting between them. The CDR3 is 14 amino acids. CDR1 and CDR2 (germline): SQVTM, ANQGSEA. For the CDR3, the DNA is TGCAGCGTTGTGAGGGGCCCCCACCAAGAGACCCAGTACTTC. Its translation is CSVVRGPHQETQYF.

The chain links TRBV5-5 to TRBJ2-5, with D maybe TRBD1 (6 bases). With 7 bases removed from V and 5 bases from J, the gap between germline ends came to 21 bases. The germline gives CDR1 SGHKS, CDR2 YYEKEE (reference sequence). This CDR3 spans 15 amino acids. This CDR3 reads CASLWWGRGEETQYF. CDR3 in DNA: TGTGCCAGCCTCTGGTGGGGCAGGGGCGAGGAGACCCAGTACTTC.

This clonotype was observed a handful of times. CDR3 in amino acids: CSARMDTNTEAFF. The CDR3 DNA sequence: TGCAGTGCTAGAATGGACACTAACACTGAAGCTTTCTTT. V gene TRBV20-1 combines with J gene TRBJ1-1; D may be TRBD1 (5 bases). Per germline, CDR1 DFQATT and CDR2 SNEGSKA (reference sequence). CDR3 size: 13 residues. V gave up 2 bases and J gave up 2 bases, with 9 bases separating them.

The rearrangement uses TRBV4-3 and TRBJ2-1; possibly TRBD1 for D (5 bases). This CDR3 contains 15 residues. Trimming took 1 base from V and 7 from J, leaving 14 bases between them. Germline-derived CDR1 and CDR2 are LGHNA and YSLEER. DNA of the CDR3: TGCGCCAGCAGCCAAGGGGTTAGGGGTTTAAATGAGCAGTTCTTC. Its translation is CASSQGVRGLNEQFF.

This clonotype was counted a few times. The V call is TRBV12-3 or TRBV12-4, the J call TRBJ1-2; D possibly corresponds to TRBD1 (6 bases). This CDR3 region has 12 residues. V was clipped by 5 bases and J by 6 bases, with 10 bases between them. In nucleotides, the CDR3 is TGTGCCAGCAGTACAGGGTTCAATGGCTACACCTTC. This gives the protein CASSTGFNGYTF.

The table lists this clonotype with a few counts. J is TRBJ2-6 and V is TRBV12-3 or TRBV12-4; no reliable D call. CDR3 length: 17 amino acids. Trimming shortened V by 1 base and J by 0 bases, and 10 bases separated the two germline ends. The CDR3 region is CASSLGPVYSGANVLTF. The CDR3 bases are TGTGCCAGCAGTTTAGGGCCCGTGTACTCTGGGGCCAACGTCCTGACTTTC.

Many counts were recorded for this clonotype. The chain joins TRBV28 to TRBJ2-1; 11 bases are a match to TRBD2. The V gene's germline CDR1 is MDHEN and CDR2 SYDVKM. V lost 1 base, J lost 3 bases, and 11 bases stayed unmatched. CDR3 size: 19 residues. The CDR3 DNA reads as TGTGCCAGCAGTTTATTCCCACCCCGACTAGCGGGATTCTACAATGAGCAGTTCTTC. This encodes CASSLFPPRLAGFYNEQFF.

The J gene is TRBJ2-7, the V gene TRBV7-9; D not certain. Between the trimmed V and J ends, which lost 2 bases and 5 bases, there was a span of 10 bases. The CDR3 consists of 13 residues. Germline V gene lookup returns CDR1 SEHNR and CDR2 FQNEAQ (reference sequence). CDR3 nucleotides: TGTGCCAGCAGCTTACAAGACGCTGACGAGCAGTACTTC. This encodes CASSLQDADEQYF.

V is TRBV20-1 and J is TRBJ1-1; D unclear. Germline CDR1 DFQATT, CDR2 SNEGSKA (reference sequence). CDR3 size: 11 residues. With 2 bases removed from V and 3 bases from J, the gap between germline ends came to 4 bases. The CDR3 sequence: CSARQYTEAFF. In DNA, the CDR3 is TGCAGTGCTAGACAGTACACTGAAGCTTTCTTT.

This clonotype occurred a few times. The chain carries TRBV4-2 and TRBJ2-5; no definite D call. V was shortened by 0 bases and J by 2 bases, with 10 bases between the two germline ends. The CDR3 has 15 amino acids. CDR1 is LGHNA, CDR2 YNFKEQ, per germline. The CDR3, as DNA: TGTGCCAGCAGCCAAGATAGGAACCCACAAGAGACCCAGTACTTC. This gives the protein CASSQDRNPQETQYF.

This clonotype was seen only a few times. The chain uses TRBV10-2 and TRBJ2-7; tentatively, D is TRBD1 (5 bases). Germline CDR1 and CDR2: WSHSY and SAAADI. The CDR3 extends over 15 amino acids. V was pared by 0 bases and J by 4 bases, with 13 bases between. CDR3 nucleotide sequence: TGCGCCAGCAGTGAGTCTGAATTTCCAGGGTACGAGCAGTACTTC. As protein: CASSESEFPGYEQYF.

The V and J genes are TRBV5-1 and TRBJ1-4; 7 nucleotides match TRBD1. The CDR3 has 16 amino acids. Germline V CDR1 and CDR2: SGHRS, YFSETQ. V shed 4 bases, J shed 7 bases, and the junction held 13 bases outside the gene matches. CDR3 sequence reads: CASSPSDYAGGEKLFF. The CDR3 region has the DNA TGCGCCAGCAGCCCATCCGACTACGCAGGGGGTGAAAAACTGTTTTTT.

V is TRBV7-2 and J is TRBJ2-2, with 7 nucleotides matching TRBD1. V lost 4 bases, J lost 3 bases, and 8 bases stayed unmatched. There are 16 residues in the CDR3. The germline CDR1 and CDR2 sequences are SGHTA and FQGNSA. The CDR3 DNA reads TGTGCCAGCAGCTCCAGGGGGAGTAGGTACACCGGGGAGCTGTTTTTT. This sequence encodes CASSSRGSRYTGELFF.

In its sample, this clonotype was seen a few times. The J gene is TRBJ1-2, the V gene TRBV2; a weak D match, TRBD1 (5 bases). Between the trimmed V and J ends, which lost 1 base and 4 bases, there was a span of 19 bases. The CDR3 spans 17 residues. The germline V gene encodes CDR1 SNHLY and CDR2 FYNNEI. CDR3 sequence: CASSEVLVGQLGYGYTF. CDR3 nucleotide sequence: TGTGCCAGCAGTGAAGTGTTAGTGGGGCAGTTGGGCTATGGCTACACCTTC.

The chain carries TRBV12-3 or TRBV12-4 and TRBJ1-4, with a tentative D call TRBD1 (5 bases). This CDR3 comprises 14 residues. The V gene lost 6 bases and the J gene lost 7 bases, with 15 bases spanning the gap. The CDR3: CASSGAVLGEKLFF. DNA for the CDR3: TGTGCCAGCAGCGGGGCGGTTCTAGGTGAAAAACTGTTTTTT.

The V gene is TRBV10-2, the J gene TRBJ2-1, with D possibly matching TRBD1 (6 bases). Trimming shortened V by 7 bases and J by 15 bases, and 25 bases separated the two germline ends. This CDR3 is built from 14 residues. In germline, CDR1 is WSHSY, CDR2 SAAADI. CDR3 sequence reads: CASINRSGTRGPFF. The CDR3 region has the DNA TGCGCCAGCATTAATAGGTCCGGGACAAGGGGTCCGTTCTTC.

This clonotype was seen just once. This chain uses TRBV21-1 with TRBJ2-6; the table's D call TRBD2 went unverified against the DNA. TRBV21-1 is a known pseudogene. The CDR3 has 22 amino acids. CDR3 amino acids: CASSQAPLVKPSERSGANVLTF. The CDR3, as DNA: TGTGCCAGCAGCCAAGCGCCCCTGGTGAAGCCCTCCGAACGCTCTGGGGCCAACGTCCTGACTTTC.

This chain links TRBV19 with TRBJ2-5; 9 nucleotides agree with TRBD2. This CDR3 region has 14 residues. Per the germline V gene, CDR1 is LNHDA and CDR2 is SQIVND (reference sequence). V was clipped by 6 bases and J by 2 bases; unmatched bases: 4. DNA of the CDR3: TGTGCCAGTAGCAGCGGGGGGTCACAAGAGACCCAGTACTTC. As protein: CASSSGGSQETQYF.